These 21 T cell receptor beta chains were all obtained from the same sample, sequenced in a study of graft-versus-host responses after intestinal transplantation. Profiling relied on immunoSEQ multiplex PCR, and the TCRdb table lists in-frame clones only, not all of them. The repertoire holds about 25,000 clones, with almost 40% as singletons. This sample comprised alloreactive CD4+ T cells from a mixed lymphocyte reaction culture, obtained before intestinal transplant. Noted subset: CFSE-low proliferating T cells sorted from roughly six-day pre-transplant mixed lymphocyte reaction (GvH or HvG direction). Receptors were obtained from a human patient who received an intestinal transplant.

The chain couples TRBV7-6 to TRBJ1-2, with no clear D. The V gene's germline CDR1 is SGHVS and CDR2 FNYEAQ. The CDR3 extends over 17 amino acids. V lost 2 bases and J 2 bases, leaving 18 bases between the germline ends. In nucleotides, the CDR3 is TGTGCCAGCAGCTTACTTCCAGGTTTTGGTGGAAACTATGGCTACACCTTC. As protein: CASSLLPGFGGNYGYTF.

The rearrangement joins TRBV9 to TRBJ1-3; D gene uncertain. V was cut by 0 bases and J by 3 bases, with 10 bases left in between. Germline lookup yields CDR1 SGDLS and CDR2 YYNGEE. The CDR3 covers 15 residues. CDR3 coding DNA: TGTGCCAGCAGCGTAGCCTACGGGGATGGAAACACCATATATTTT. Residues: CASSVAYGDGNTIYF.

This rearrangement joins TRBV19 to TRBJ1-6, with no clear D. Trimming took 3 bases from V and 14 from J, leaving 8 bases between them. The V gene's germline CDR1 is LNHDA and CDR2 SQIVND (reference sequence). This CDR3 has 11 residues. The CDR3 loop reads CASSIGRALHF. The CDR3 DNA follows: TGTGCCAGTAGTATCGGTCGGGCCCTCCACTTT.

This clone was seen a few times. The chain joins TRBV6-5 to TRBJ2-1; the match to TRBD1 covers 9 bases. CDR3 length equals 15 residues. The J segment lost 6 bases and the V segment lost 4 bases, leaving 7 bases of the junction unmatched. The germline gives CDR1 MNHEY, CDR2 SVGAGI. The CDR3 region is CASSSTPGQGNEQFF. The CDR3 region has the DNA TGTGCCAGCAGTTCCACACCGGGACAGGGCAATGAGCAGTTCTTC.

The chain is built from TRBV7-9 and TRBJ1-2; 7 bases map to TRBD1. The V gene's germline CDR1 is SEHNR and CDR2 FQNEAQ (reference sequence). The V gene end was trimmed by 5 bases and the J gene end by 7 bases; junction bases not matched to a gene: 10. CDR3 size: 14 residues. CDR3 in amino acids: CASSHGQGVGGYTF. The CDR3 DNA sequence: TGTGCCAGCAGCCATGGGCAGGGGGTAGGTGGCTACACCTTC.

V gene TRBV25-1 combines with J gene TRBJ2-6; D may be TRBD2 (5 bases). Between the trimmed V and J ends, which lost 6 bases and 3 bases, there was a span of 6 bases. In germline, CDR1 is MGHDK, CDR2 SYGVNS. The CDR3 totals 13 residues. This CDR3 is CASRGVGANVLTF. The CDR3 nucleotides are TGTGCCAGCAGGGGAGTTGGGGCCAACGTCCTGACTTTC.

This chain uses TRBV13 with TRBJ2-3; 16 bases are a match to TRBD2. This CDR3 spans 19 amino acids. Germline assignment: CDR1 PRHDT and CDR2 FYEKMQ (reference sequence). J lost 2 bases, V lost 5 bases, and 10 bases had no gene match. CDR3 region: CASSEEGLAGGPFTDTQYF. The CDR3 coding sequence is TGTGCCAGCAGCGAGGAGGGACTAGCGGGAGGGCCTTTCACAGATACGCAGTATTTT.

V gene TRBV15 combines with J gene TRBJ1-6; a weak D match, TRBD1 (6 bases). The germline gives CDR1 LNHNV, CDR2 YYDKDF (reference sequence). The V and J ends lost 0 bases and 0 bases respectively, with 12 bases between them. CDR3 length equals 18 residues. DNA of the CDR3: TGTGCCACCAGCAGAGATTCCCCAGGGGCCTCCTATAATTCACCCCTCCACTTT. This translates into CATSRDSPGASYNSPLHF.

The sample holds a few counts of this clone. This chain joins TRBV6-1 and TRBJ1-6; 8 bases agree with TRBD1. CDR1 and CDR2 from the germline V gene are MNHNS and SASEGT. The V gene end was trimmed by 10 bases and the J gene end by 7 bases; junction bases not matched to a gene: 12. CDR3 size: 15 residues. CDR3 in amino acids: CATPVGQGLNSPLHF. The CDR3 DNA is TGTGCCACCCCCGTCGGACAGGGCTTAAATTCACCCCTCCACTTT.

The rearrangement uses TRBV6-5 and TRBJ2-5, with TRBD1 identical over 7 bases. The V gene end was trimmed by 4 bases and the J gene end by 3 bases; junction bases not matched to a gene: 11. The germline gives CDR1 MNHEY, CDR2 SVGAGI. This CDR3 is built from 16 residues. In nucleotides, the CDR3 is TGTGCCAGCAGTTTTTCAACCGGGACAGTGAAAGAGACCCAGTACTTC. Protein product: CASSFSTGTVKETQYF.

By frequency in the sample, this clone is medium-sized. The chain carries TRBV2 and TRBJ1-5; TRBD1 is a possible D gene (6 bases). The germline gives CDR1 SNHLY, CDR2 FYNNEI. The length of the CDR3 is 16 residues. V dropped 2 bases and J dropped 6 bases, with 17 bases sitting between them. The CDR3 DNA sequence: TGTGCCAGCAGTGAATATAACAGGGTTATCGCTCAGCCCCAGCATTTT. It translates to CASSEYNRVIAQPQHF.

The table lists this clone with a few counts. The V gene is TRBV5-1, the J gene TRBJ2-7; TRBD1 is a possible D gene (6 bases). The V gene's germline CDR1 is SGHRS and CDR2 YFSETQ. This CDR3 spans 14 amino acids. The V gene lost 7 bases and the J gene lost 1 base, with 15 bases spanning the gap. CDR3 in amino acids: CASGQGQLSYEQYF. Written as DNA, the CDR3 is TGCGCCAGCGGGCAAGGACAGCTATCCTACGAGCAGTACTTC. Full variable domain (missing parts from reference TRBV5-1 and TRBJ2-7): KAGVTQTPRYLIKTRGQQVTLSCSPISGHRSVSWYQQTPGQGLQFLFEYFSETQRNKGNFPGRFSGRQFSNSRSEMNVSTLELGDSALYLCASGQGQLSYEQYFGPGTRLTVT.

This chain uses TRBV7-3 with TRBJ2-1; tentative D call: TRBD2 (6 bases). V dropped 3 bases and J dropped 13 bases, with 16 bases sitting between them. CDR3 size: 13 residues. CDR1 SGHTA and CDR2 FQGTGA come from the germline V gene. The CDR3 nucleotides are TGTGCCAGCAGCTTTTATACTAGCAACATCCAGTTCTTC. It specifies CASSFYTSNIQFF.

The chain employs TRBV7-8 and TRBJ2-5, with D possibly matching TRBD2 (7 bases). Germline CDR1 SGHVS, CDR2 FQNEAQ. This CDR3 spans 16 amino acids. With 2 bases removed from V and 4 bases from J, the gap between germline ends came to 17 bases. The CDR3 here is CASSLIGGLGGETQYF. CDR3 DNA: TGTGCCAGCAGCTTAATCGGGGGGCTCGGAGGAGAGACCCAGTACTTC.

V gene TRBV18 combines with J gene TRBJ1-5; D unresolved. Germline V gene data show CDR1 as KGHSH and CDR2 as LQKENI. The CDR3 runs to 13 residues. Trimming pared 3 bases from V and 5 bases from J, leaving 8 bases between. CDR3 residues: CASSPSRDQPQHF. The CDR3 nucleotides are TGTGCCAGCTCACCGTCACGCGATCAGCCCCAGCATTTT.

The chain is built from TRBV2 and TRBJ2-2; the D is unclear. V was trimmed by 2 bases and J by 4 bases, leaving 11 bases between them. The germline V gene encodes CDR1 SNHLY and CDR2 FYNNEI. CDR3 length: 15 amino acids. The CDR3 sequence: CASSELWPGTGELFF. In DNA, the CDR3 is TGTGCCAGCAGTGAATTGTGGCCGGGCACCGGGGAGCTGTTTTTT.

The chain employs TRBV5-1 and TRBJ1-2; 7 nucleotides line up with TRBD1. The CDR3 consists of 15 residues. The V gene's germline CDR1 is SGHRS and CDR2 YFSETQ. V lost 3 bases to trimming and J lost 4 bases; unmatched junction nucleotides: 9. CDR3 DNA: TGCGCCAGCAGCTCTACCCCGGACAGGTTCTATGGCTACACCTTC. Encoded protein: CASSSTPDRFYGYTF.

The CDR3 loop is CSARAREQYF. The CDR3 DNA reads TGCAGTGCTAGAGCTCGCGAGCAGTACTTC. This chain connects TRBV20-1 to TRBJ2-7, with unresolved D. V lost 1 base, J lost 6 bases, and 4 bases lay in between. The CDR3 contains 10 residues. Germline-derived CDR1 and CDR2 are DFQATT and SNEGSKA (reference sequence).

The chain carries TRBV6-4 and TRBJ1-1, with TRBD1 as a possible D gene (6 bases). V shed 2 bases and J shed 1 base, with 14 bases lying between them. There are 16 residues in the CDR3. Germline V gene sequence: CDR1 MRHNA, CDR2 SNTAGT. The CDR3 reads CASSDRPGQSNTEAFF. The CDR3 DNA reads as TGTGCCAGCAGTGACAGACCCGGACAGTCGAACACTGAAGCTTTCTTT.

A note on this clone: Additional DNA sequences in this sample encode the identical CDR3. CDR3: CAWSVRGNQPQHF. For the CDR3, the DNA is TGTGCCTGGAGTGTCAGGGGCAATCAGCCCCAGCATTTT. The chain carries TRBV30 and TRBJ1-5, with a possible D match to TRBD1 (5 bases). V shed 0 bases and J shed 2 bases, with 5 bases lying between them. The CDR3 is made up of 13 amino acids. The germline V gene encodes CDR1 GTSNPN and CDR2 SVGIG (reference sequence).

This clone has only a few counts. The chain recombines TRBV6-6 with TRBJ2-7; D perhaps matches TRBD2 (6 bases). V gave up 4 bases and J gave up 7 bases, with 8 bases separating them. Germline loops: CDR1 MNHNY, CDR2 SVGAGI (reference sequence). The CDR3 runs 11 residues. The CDR3 coding sequence is TGTGCCAGCAGTTCTGGGAGGGAGCAGTACTTC. The encoded protein is CASSSGREQYF.